Each of the 20 T cell receptor beta chains below was sequenced from the same sample in a study of blood T cell repertoires in COVID-19. Clones were read by immunoSEQ multiplex PCR, and TCRdb kept only the in-frame ones, dropping some. Of about 220,000 clones listed, approximately 84% are singletons. The material sequenced was peripheral blood. The receptors shown here come from a man aged 35 to 55 with active or convalescent COVID-19.

The chain employs TRBV5-4 and TRBJ1-2; TRBD1 matches at 10 bases. Trimming at V came to 3 bases and at J to 2 bases, leaving 7 bases not matched to a gene. The CDR3 length is 16 residues. Germline V gives CDR1 SGHNT, CDR2 YYREEE (reference sequence). For the CDR3, the DNA is TGTGCCAGCAGCTATGCACCGGGACAGGGGAACTATGGCTACACCTTC. This translates into CASSYAPGQGNYGYTF. The whole variable domain, filled in from reference TRBV5-4 and TRBJ1-2, reads ETGVTQSPTHLIKTRGQQVTLRCSSQSGHNTVSWYQQALGQGPQFIFQYYREEENGRGNFPPRFSGLQFPNYSSELNVNALELDDSALYLCASSYAPGQGNYGYTFGSGTRLTVV.

The V call is TRBV4-2, the J call TRBJ2-2; a weak D match, TRBD1 (7 bases). CDR1 is LGHNA and CDR2 is YNFKEQ in the germline V gene. V was trimmed by 0 bases and J by 3 bases, leaving 11 bases between them. CDR3 length: 16 amino acids. The CDR3 DNA reads TGTGCCAGCAGCCAAGAGACCAGGGGGGACACCGGGGAGCTGTTTTTT. Its translation: CASSQETRGDTGELFF.

The gene calls are TRBV15 and TRBJ2-7; possible D gene TRBD2, 5 bases. The V end was cut by 1 base, the J end by 2 bases, with 12 bases between. In germline, CDR1 is LNHNV, CDR2 YYDKDF (reference sequence). This CDR3 has 15 amino acids. This CDR3 reads CATSRVHRLTYEQYF. CDR3 sequence (DNA): TGTGCCACCAGCAGAGTTCACCGACTAACCTACGAGCAGTACTTC.

The rearrangement uses TRBV15 and TRBJ1-1; D is unclear. The length of the CDR3 is 15 residues. The V end lost 1 base, the J end lost 4 bases, and 13 bases lay between the germline ends. Per the germline V gene, CDR1 is LNHNV and CDR2 is YYDKDF (reference sequence). The CDR3 nucleotides read TGTGCCACCAGCAGAGCGGCGGTAGGAGGCACTGAAGCTTTCTTT. Translated, it gives CATSRAAVGGTEAFF. The full variable domain, completed using reference TRBV15 and TRBJ1-1, is DAMVIQNPRYQVTQFGKPVTLSCSQTLNHNVMYWYQQKSSQAPKLLFHYYDKDFNNEADTPDNFQSRRPNTSFCFLDIRSPGLGDTAMYLCATSRAAVGGTEAFFGQGTRLTVV.

J is TRBJ2-2 and V is TRBV5-6; TRBD2 matches 14 bases. The CDR3 has 18 residues. Per the germline V gene, CDR1 is SGHDT and CDR2 is YYEEEE. With V trimmed by 1 base and J by 0 bases, 2 bases remained unmatched. The CDR3 bases are TGTGCCAGCAGCTTGCCGGGACTAGCGGGAGCGAACACCGGGGAGCTGTTTTTT. This gives the protein CASSLPGLAGANTGELFF.

As regards this clone: At the DNA level, this CDR3 is encoded by other sequences in the same sample as well. The chain uses TRBV6-5 and TRBJ2-7, with D tentatively TRBD2 (6 bases). CDR1 MNHEY and CDR2 SVGAGI come from the germline V gene. V was shortened by 7 bases and J by 4 bases, with 17 bases between the two germline ends. The CDR3 covers 14 residues. Written as DNA, the CDR3 is TGTGCCAGCACCTTAAGGGACGGACTATACGAGCAGTACTTC. Its protein product is CASTLRDGLYEQYF.

This clone came up once. V and J are TRBV28 and TRBJ1-1; D not certain. The CDR3 is made up of 13 amino acids. Germline CDR1 is MDHEN and CDR2 is SYDVKM. The ends were cut back, 5 bases at V and 1 base at J, with 8 bases in the middle. CDR3 bases: TGTGCCAGCAGTCCTCTCTGGAACACTGAAGCTTTCTTT. Residues: CASSPLWNTEAFF.

V gene TRBV4-1 combines with J gene TRBJ1-5; TRBD1 might be the D (5 bases). With 1 base removed from V and 4 bases from J, the gap between germline ends came to 11 bases. The germline gives CDR1 MGHRA, CDR2 YSYEKL. The CDR3 covers 15 residues. The CDR3 DNA sequence: TGCGCCAGCAGCCAAGGGGGGGGAGGTAATCAGCCCCAGCATTTT. Translated: CASSQGGGGNQPQHF.

V gene TRBV18 combines with J gene TRBJ2-7; possible D gene TRBD1, 6 bases. Germline CDR1 is KGHSH and CDR2 is LQKENI. V was cut by 3 bases and J by 5 bases, with 11 bases left in between. This CDR3 comprises 13 residues. The CDR3 here is CASSPLEGDEQYF. DNA for the CDR3: TGTGCCAGCTCACCTCTAGAGGGGGACGAGCAGTACTTC.

The V and J genes are TRBV3-1 (or the pseudogene TRBV3-2) and TRBJ1-4, with 9 bases aligning to TRBD1. Per germline, CDR1 LGHDT and CDR2 YNNKEL (reference sequence). The CDR3 sequence is 21 residues long. After removal of 2 bases from V and 3 bases from J, the junction contained 19 bases not matched to a gene. The CDR3 loop reads CASSQKPPSDRGGRSNEKLFF. The DNA for the CDR3 is TGTGCCAGCAGCCAAAAACCTCCCTCGGACAGGGGAGGGAGGTCTAATGAAAAACTGTTTTTT.

The chain uses TRBV28 and TRBJ1-5; 8 bases match TRBD1. CDR3 length equals 18 residues. Germline CDR1 is MDHEN and CDR2 is SYDVKM. The trim removed 3 bases at V and 0 bases at J, leaving 10 bases unmatched. The CDR3 nucleotides are TGTGCCAGCAGTTTCCCCCGCAGGGGGCTCTATAGCAATCAGCCCCAGCATTTT. It encodes CASSFPRRGLYSNQPQHF.

The chain couples TRBV10-2 to TRBJ2-7; D uncertain. Looked up from germline, CDR1 is WSHSY and CDR2 is SAAADI. This CDR3 is 14 amino acids long. The V end was cut by 0 bases, the J end by 7 bases, with 13 bases between. Written as DNA, the CDR3 is TGCGCCAGCAGTGAGTCGTGGGCCTCTTGGGAGCAGTACTTC. It yields the protein CASSESWASWEQYF.

The J gene is TRBJ2-5, the V gene TRBV29-1; D possibly corresponds to TRBD1 (5 bases). Germline V gives CDR1 SQVTM, CDR2 ANQGSEA. The CDR3 contains 12 residues. The V end was cut by 6 bases, the J end by 5 bases, with 13 bases between. The chain's CDR3 is CSVRAPGETQYF. DNA for the CDR3: TGCAGCGTCCGGGCCCCAGGGGAGACCCAGTACTTC.

The genes are TRBV7-9 and TRBJ2-2; TRBD2 matches at 12 bases. J lost 7 bases, V lost 8 bases, and 11 bases had no gene match. Germline V gene data show CDR1 as SEHNR and CDR2 as FQNEAQ (reference sequence). The CDR3 consists of 16 residues. This chain's CDR3 is CASVSGLAGPDGELFF. In DNA form, the CDR3 reads TGTGCCAGCGTCTCCGGACTAGCGGGACCTGACGGGGAGCTGTTTTTT.

This clone occurred once. The chain joins TRBV4-1 to TRBJ1-4; 7 positions match TRBD1. With V trimmed by 0 bases and J by 16 bases, 5 bases remained unmatched. Germline CDR1 reads MGHRA; CDR2 reads YSYEKL. This CDR3 is built from 12 residues. The CDR3 here is CASSQDVDRPFF. The DNA of the CDR3 is TGCGCCAGCAGCCAAGATGTGGACAGGCCGTTTTTT.

The V call is TRBV6-6, the J call TRBJ2-3, with 7 bases identical to TRBD2. The germline V gene encodes CDR1 MNHNY and CDR2 SVGAGI (reference sequence). This CDR3 is built from 17 residues. V was pared by 5 bases and J by 4 bases, with 15 bases of the junction left unmatched. Here the CDR3 reads CASSPLNVASGADTQYF. The CDR3 DNA reads as TGTGCCAGCAGTCCCCTTAATGTGGCTAGCGGTGCAGATACGCAGTATTTT.

The V gene is TRBV27, the J gene TRBJ1-2, with 8 bases aligning to TRBD1. Germline V gene data show CDR1 as MNHEY and CDR2 as SMNVEV (reference sequence). Trimming took 5 bases from V and 8 from J; bases not matched to a gene: 13. This CDR3 region has 15 residues. CDR3 residues: CASSLDYGQGFGYTF. For the CDR3, the DNA is TGTGCCAGCAGTCTAGATTACGGACAGGGATTCGGCTACACCTTC.

This clone was recorded only once. The rearrangement joins TRBV27 to TRBJ1-3; D is undetermined. This CDR3 has 17 residues. Germline V gene sequence: CDR1 MNHEY, CDR2 SMNVEV (reference sequence). Trimming removed 0 bases at V and 3 bases at J, with 15 bases between. This CDR3 is CASSLSGDYSGGNTIYF. CDR3 DNA sequence: TGTGCCAGCAGTTTATCCGGGGATTACAGCGGTGGAAACACCATATATTTT.

J is TRBJ2-7 and V is TRBV6-5, with 12 positions matching TRBD2. From germline, CDR1 is MNHEY and CDR2 SVGAGI. V dropped 6 bases and J dropped 2; count of bases not matched to a gene: 2. CDR3 length equals 14 residues. This chain's CDR3 is CASRWTSGTYEQYF. CDR3 in DNA: TGTGCCAGCAGGTGGACTAGCGGGACCTACGAGCAGTACTTC.

V usage is TRBV3-1 (or the pseudogene TRBV3-2) and J usage is TRBJ2-2, with TRBD2 matching 9 bases. The CDR3 spans 14 residues. The germline gives CDR1 LGHDT, CDR2 YNNKEL (reference sequence). J gave up 1 base and V 9 bases, and 3 bases lay outside the gene matches. The CDR3 sequence: CASYSGGNTGELFF. The CDR3, as DNA: TGTGCCAGTTATAGCGGGGGGAACACCGGGGAGCTGTTTTTT.